This T cell receptor beta chain emerged from a study of early T cells in non-severe SARS-CoV-2 infection. There are 15 residues in the CDR3. Trimming took 5 bases from V and 3 from J; bases not matched to a gene: 9. Germline assignment: CDR1 SEHNR and CDR2 FQNEAQ (reference sequence). Unique molecular identifiers were attached to individual cDNA molecules. TCRdb redid the calling of the 5' RACE reads with MiXCR, one entry per CDR3 protein. In the table there are some 60,000 distinct CDR3 sequences, roughly an eighth of which are singletons. This TCR derives from an adult who was a healthcare worker with PCR-confirmed SARS-CoV-2 infection or an uninfected control (not recorded which). The chain combines TRBV7-9 with TRBJ1-2, with 7 bases identical to TRBD1. This material consisted of whole blood, taken at baseline. The CDR3 reads CASSRMGTEDYGYTF. DNA of the CDR3: TGTGCCAGCAGCCGGATGGGGACAGAAGACTATGGCTACACCTTC.